Listed below are T cell receptor beta chains from one sample, sequenced in a study of glioma-infiltrating T cells after dendritic cell vaccination. Method: immunoSEQ multiplex PCR; TCRdb's copy keeps in-frame clones and lacks some. The sample contains roughly 85,000 clones, around 84% of which appear only once. Sequences were derived from blood, sampled after dendritic cell vaccination. These receptor sequences come from a human donor with glioblastoma. The CDR3 runs from the conserved cysteine through the conserved F or W. The D gene is left open where the match is weak. Expanded clones are given a class, and other clones once, few, many or no size at all.

cdr3_aa: CAISPSESYNEQFF
cdr3_nt: TGTGCCATCAGTCCTAGCGAGTCCTACAATGAGCAGTTCTTC
clone_size: -
j_call: TRBJ2-1
d_call: -
v_call: TRBV10-3

cdr3_aa: CASKTGGGTDTQYF
cdr3_nt: TGTGCCAGCAAAACGGGAGGCGGCACAGATACGCAGTATTTT
clone_size: -
j_call: TRBJ2-3
d_call: TRBD2
v_call: TRBV2

cdr3_aa: CASRGQGTFYEQYF
cdr3_nt: TGTGCCAGCAGAGGACAGGGGACTTTCTACGAGCAGTACTTC
clone_size: -
j_call: TRBJ2-7
d_call: TRBD1
v_call: TRBV27

cdr3_aa: CASSAIAGGPNEQFF
cdr3_nt: TGTGCCAGCAGTGCCATAGCGGGGGGGCCAAATGAGCAGTTCTTC
clone_size: -
j_call: TRBJ2-1
d_call: TRBD2
v_call: TRBV6-5

cdr3_aa: CASSVATGGTEAFF
cdr3_nt: TGTGCCAGCAGCGTAGCGACAGGGGGCACTGAAGCTTTCTTT
clone_size: -
j_call: TRBJ1-1
d_call: TRBD1
v_call: TRBV9

cdr3_aa: CASSQVLAETIYGYTF
cdr3_nt: TGCGCCAGCAGCCAAGTGCTTGCGGAGACTATCTATGGCTACACCTTC
clone_size: few
j_call: TRBJ1-2
d_call: -
v_call: TRBV4-3

cdr3_aa: CAWSVGDTVEAFF
cdr3_nt: TGTGCCTGGAGTGTTGGGGACACTGTTGAAGCTTTCTTT
clone_size: -
j_call: TRBJ1-1
d_call: -
v_call: TRBV30

cdr3_aa: CASSYLDRAETQYF
cdr3_nt: TGTGCCAGCAGTTATCTAGACAGGGCGGAGACCCAGTACTTC
clone_size: -
j_call: TRBJ2-5
d_call: TRBD1
v_call: TRBV6-6

cdr3_aa: CASTGSPDTGELFF
cdr3_nt: TGTGCCAGCACAGGGTCCCCGGACACCGGGGAGCTGTTTTTT
clone_size: few
j_call: TRBJ2-2
d_call: -
v_call: TRBV6-1

cdr3_aa: CAYQRDSFSGNTIYF
cdr3_nt: TGTGCCTACCAACGGGACAGCTTCTCTGGAAACACCATATATTTT
clone_size: few
j_call: TRBJ1-3
d_call: TRBD1
v_call: TRBV30

cdr3_aa: CASSLTGTSSEQYF
cdr3_nt: TGCGCCAGCAGCTTGACCGGGACTAGCAGCGAGCAGTACTTC
clone_size: -
j_call: TRBJ2-7
d_call: TRBD2
v_call: TRBV5-1

cdr3_aa: CASSPRDTRNEQFF
cdr3_nt: TGTGCCAGCAGCCCTCGGGACACCCGCAATGAGCAGTTCTTC
clone_size: -
j_call: TRBJ2-1
d_call: -
v_call: TRBV6-5

cdr3_aa: CASSYETGFGYTF
cdr3_nt: TGTGCCAGCAGTTACGAGACAGGGTTCGGCTACACCTTC
clone_size: -
j_call: TRBJ1-2
d_call: TRBD1
v_call: TRBV27

cdr3_aa: CATSRSPHETGHYTEAFF
cdr3_nt: TGTGCCACCAGCAGATCTCCCCATGAGACTGGACACTACACTGAAGCTTTCTTT
clone_size: -
j_call: TRBJ1-1
d_call: -
v_call: TRBV15

cdr3_aa: CASRSGGFLETQYF
cdr3_nt: TGTGCCAGCAGATCAGGAGGGTTTCTCGAGACCCAGTACTTC
clone_size: -
j_call: TRBJ2-5
d_call: -
v_call: TRBV27

cdr3_aa: CASSQERRGGRAEQFF
cdr3_nt: TGCGCCAGCAGCCAAGAACGGCGGGGGGGCCGGGCTGAGCAGTTCTTC
clone_size: -
j_call: TRBJ2-1
d_call: TRBD2
v_call: TRBV4-1

cdr3_aa: CASRPLAGGTYEQYF
cdr3_nt: TGTGCCAGCAGGCCTCTAGCGGGAGGAACCTACGAGCAGTACTTC
clone_size: once
j_call: TRBJ2-7
d_call: TRBD2
v_call: TRBV28

cdr3_aa: CASSYSNSGANVLTF
cdr3_nt: TGTGCCAGCAGTTACAGCAACTCTGGGGCCAACGTCCTGACTTTC
clone_size: -
j_call: TRBJ2-6
d_call: -
v_call: TRBV6-5

cdr3_aa: CASSPGITGELFF
cdr3_nt: TGTGCCAGCAGCCCCGGTATCACCGGGGAGCTGTTTTTT
clone_size: -
j_call: TRBJ2-2
d_call: -
v_call: TRBV7-2

cdr3_aa: CASSLALAGVYEQYF
cdr3_nt: TGTGCCAGCAGCTTAGCGCTAGCGGGAGTCTACGAGCAGTACTTC
clone_size: -
j_call: TRBJ2-7
d_call: TRBD2
v_call: TRBV13

cdr3_aa: CASSLVAGTNTEAFF
cdr3_nt: TGTGCCAGCAGCTTGGTTGCAGGGACTAACACTGAAGCTTTCTTT
clone_size: once
j_call: TRBJ1-1
d_call: -
v_call: TRBV5-4

cdr3_aa: CASSTGQGSYEQYF
cdr3_nt: TGTGCCAGCAGCACCGGACAGGGTTCCTACGAGCAGTACTTC
clone_size: once
j_call: TRBJ2-7
d_call: TRBD1
v_call: TRBV7-3

cdr3_aa: CASAPSGPYEQYF
cdr3_nt: TGTGCCAGTGCGCCTAGCGGGCCCTACGAGCAGTACTTC
clone_size: -
j_call: TRBJ2-7
d_call: TRBD2
v_call: TRBV19

cdr3_aa: CASSLQGGDEKLFF
cdr3_nt: TGCGCCAGCAGCTTACAGGGGGGCGATGAAAAACTGTTTTTT
clone_size: -
j_call: TRBJ1-4
d_call: TRBD1
v_call: TRBV5-1

cdr3_aa: CASSRSSYNEQFF
cdr3_nt: TGTGCCAGCAGCAGGAGCTCCTACAATGAGCAGTTCTTC
clone_size: -
j_call: TRBJ2-1
d_call: -
v_call: TRBV5-4

cdr3_aa: CASSPQGTGRTDTQYF
cdr3_nt: TGCGCCAGCAGCCCTCAGGGGACAGGGAGGACAGATACGCAGTATTTT
clone_size: -
j_call: TRBJ2-3
d_call: TRBD1
v_call: TRBV4-1

cdr3_aa: CASSPTTGNQPQHF
cdr3_nt: TGTGCCAGCAGCCCTACGACAGGGAATCAGCCCCAGCATTTT
clone_size: -
j_call: TRBJ1-5
d_call: TRBD1
v_call: TRBV7-2

cdr3_aa: CASSPSLAGGYYNEQFF
cdr3_nt: TGCGCCAGCAGCCCTTCTCTAGCGGGGGGTTACTACAATGAGCAGTTCTTC
clone_size: -
j_call: TRBJ2-1
d_call: TRBD2
v_call: TRBV4-1

cdr3_aa: CASSWGTDYGYTF
cdr3_nt: TGTGCCAGTAGTTGGGGGACTGACTATGGCTACACCTTC
clone_size: -
j_call: TRBJ1-2
d_call: -
v_call: TRBV19

cdr3_aa: CASSLVQGDINEQFF
cdr3_nt: TGTGCCAGCAGCTTAGTGCAGGGCGATATCAATGAGCAGTTCTTC
clone_size: -
j_call: TRBJ2-1
d_call: -
v_call: TRBV7-8

cdr3_aa: CASSVYPSGQSSGNTIYF
cdr3_nt: TGTGCCAGCAGCGTATACCCCTCCGGACAGAGCTCTGGAAACACCATATATTTT
clone_size: -
j_call: TRBJ1-3
d_call: -
v_call: TRBV9

cdr3_aa: CASSEGQWGLKETQYF
cdr3_nt: TGTGCCAGCAGTGAAGGGCAGTGGGGCCTAAAAGAGACCCAGTACTTC
clone_size: -
j_call: TRBJ2-5
d_call: -
v_call: TRBV6-1

cdr3_aa: CASTYGTNTGELFF
cdr3_nt: TGTGCCAGTACTTACGGGACGAACACCGGGGAGCTGTTTTTT
clone_size: -
j_call: TRBJ2-2
d_call: -
v_call: TRBV19

cdr3_aa: CASSMGQGTYGYTF
cdr3_nt: TGTGCCAGCAGCATGGGACAGGGGACCTATGGCTACACCTTC
clone_size: once
j_call: TRBJ1-2
d_call: TRBD1
v_call: TRBV5-4

cdr3_aa: CASTPLAGGVTDTQYF
cdr3_nt: TGTGCCAGTACCCCCCTAGCGGGGGGTGTCACAGATACGCAGTATTTT
clone_size: -
j_call: TRBJ2-3
d_call: TRBD2
v_call: TRBV19

cdr3_aa: CASSLVGESLNYGYTF
cdr3_nt: TGTGCCAGCAGCTTGGTCGGAGAGTCCCTAAACTATGGCTACACCTTC
clone_size: -
j_call: TRBJ1-2
d_call: -
v_call: TRBV5-6

cdr3_aa: CASIERVYEQYF
cdr3_nt: TGTGCCAGCATTGAGCGGGTCTACGAGCAGTACTTC
clone_size: -
j_call: TRBJ2-7
d_call: -
v_call: TRBV27

cdr3_aa: CASSLVDNEQFF
cdr3_nt: TGTGCCAGCAGCTTAGTAGACAATGAGCAGTTCTTC
clone_size: few
j_call: TRBJ2-1
d_call: -
v_call: TRBV7-6

cdr3_aa: CASSYQRGYEQYF
cdr3_nt: TGTGCCAGTAGTTACCAGCGGGGCTACGAGCAGTACTTC
clone_size: -
j_call: TRBJ2-7
d_call: TRBD2
v_call: TRBV19

cdr3_aa: CASSSGQGFLGETQYF
cdr3_nt: TGTGCCAGCAGCTCAGGACAGGGCTTTTTGGGAGAGACCCAGTACTTC
clone_size: -
j_call: TRBJ2-5
d_call: TRBD1
v_call: TRBV7-9

cdr3_aa: CASSVGLAGGPTEQFF
cdr3_nt: TGTGCCAGCAGCGTAGGGCTAGCGGGAGGGCCCACTGAGCAGTTCTTC
clone_size: -
j_call: TRBJ2-1
d_call: TRBD2
v_call: TRBV9

cdr3_aa: CASSIWGRNYGYTF
cdr3_nt: TGTGCCAGTAGTATATGGGGGAGGAACTATGGCTACACCTTC
clone_size: -
j_call: TRBJ1-2
d_call: -
v_call: TRBV19

cdr3_aa: CASSVKGGGEAFF
cdr3_nt: TGTGCCAGCAGCGTAAAGGGGGGGGGTGAAGCTTTCTTT
clone_size: -
j_call: TRBJ1-1
d_call: -
v_call: TRBV9

cdr3_aa: CASSHVSGTSGRRTDTQYF
cdr3_nt: TGTGCCAGCAGCCACGTGTCCGGGACTAGCGGGAGACGCACAGATACGCAGTATTTT
clone_size: once
j_call: TRBJ2-3
d_call: TRBD2
v_call: TRBV7-8

cdr3_aa: CASSLATYYEQYF
cdr3_nt: TGTGCCAGCAGCTTAGCGACTTACTACGAGCAGTACTTC
clone_size: -
j_call: TRBJ2-7
d_call: -
v_call: TRBV7-9

cdr3_aa: CASSQGDTMNTEAFF
cdr3_nt: TGTGCCAGCAGCCAAGGGGACACCATGAACACTGAAGCTTTCTTT
clone_size: -
j_call: TRBJ1-1
d_call: -
v_call: TRBV6-5

cdr3_aa: CASSFIPTKSGREVYEQYF
cdr3_nt: TGTGCCAGCAGCTTTATCCCTACTAAGTCGGGGCGGGAGGTCTACGAGCAGTACTTC
clone_size: -
j_call: TRBJ2-7
d_call: TRBD2
v_call: TRBV7-6

cdr3_aa: CAWSALFYEQYF
cdr3_nt: TGTGCCTGGAGTGCATTGTTCTACGAGCAGTACTTC
clone_size: once
j_call: TRBJ2-7
d_call: -
v_call: TRBV30